The T cell receptor (beta chain) described here comes from a study of shared clonotypes between healthy human individuals (dated by TCRdb to about 2020). In terms of the full investigation: The cohort included three men and two women between 18 and 49 years of age. Different laboratories and diverse techniques were used to prepare libraries and sequence TCR repertoires, to increase sequencing depth and limit assay-specific biases. For each donor, CD4 naive and CD4 memory were each run on three plates, CD8 naive on two plates, and CD8 memory on one plate. The study deeply sequenced blood TCR repertoires of several healthy adults to estimate repertoire size and the extent of clonotype sharing between individuals. Between about 0.8 and 8.9 billion PBMCs per donor were obtained by leukapheresis.

The paper's findings and limits, for the study overall: Clonotypes shared by all four sorted-subset donors showed higher generation probabilities than non-shared clonotypes. Even with the large sequencing depth, rarefaction of the sorted-subset datasets indicated that sequencing was incomplete. The genetic and exposure-history diversity represented was limited by the small number of donors. Across a few donors, approximately 5% of naive CD4, approximately 3.5% of naive CD8, about 2% of memory CD4, and roughly 0.4% of memory CD8 clonotypes were shared. Naive subsets generally had larger estimated clonotype richness than memory subsets. Based on pairwise subsampling, the degree of clonotype sharing among donors was expected to be affected by sequencing depth. Sampling was restricted to blood, and TCR repertoires in tissue are likely to differ from TCR repertoires in blood.

CD8 naive samples consisted of CD45RO-negative cells that were positively selected for CCR7, yielding a CD45RA+CCR7+ population without TemRA cells. Donors were healthy HIV-negative adults with no recently reported acute infections or vaccinations. Only Caucasian adults living in Nashville, Tennessee, USA were represented among the donors. After blood collection by leukapheresis, PBMCs were isolated using Ficoll-Histopaque density gradient centrifugation and then cryopreserved in the vapor phase of liquid nitrogen. Analytical flow cytometry was used to check the purity and quantity of every magnetically sorted T cell population. Each sorted fraction had its genomic DNA isolated and then quantified by UV absorbance on a Nanodrop 2000c. CDR1 MNHNS and CDR2 SASEGT are derived from the germline V gene. The V end gives up 2 bases and the J end 9 bases, leaving 7 bases in the junction not matched to a gene. Measured from the cysteine to the phenylalanine, the CDR3 is 15 residues long. The kept DNA is CDR3 alone, 45 bases in frame from the first base.

With respect to this clone: This receptor's antigen is unknown. Base-call qualities are not available, and no considerably larger clone is one nucleotide away.

TCR CDR3 regions were amplified from genomic DNA by multiplex PCR using the deep immunoSEQ assay. Extracted genomic DNA from each cell subset was distributed evenly across all wells of several immunoSEQ 96-well plates, and each plate was treated as a replicate. For sorted subsets, 150 to 250 ng of genomic DNA, equivalent to around 29,000 T cell genomes, went into each replicate PCR. Purified libraries were measured with a Qubit 3.0 fluorometer, size-checked on a Bioanalyzer 2100, and measured again with the KAPA Library Quantification kit. Every immunoSEQ 96-well plate was sequenced on a separate single-read 150-cycle Illumina NextSeq 550 flow cell. Per the authors' processing: Because only junctional sequences without quality scores were contained in the immunoSEQ output, filtering matching that applied to full-length reads could not be performed. To assign V/J genes and CDR3, sequences were annotated using PyIR, a Python wrapper for IgBLAST v1.9, with IMGT germline references. Reads were filtered out if the reads had weak V/J assignments (E-value above 1e-6), no CDR3, stop codons, out-of-frame junctions, or ambiguous translated residues. V3J clonotypes were defined as sequences sharing the same inferred V gene, J gene, and CDR3 amino acid sequence. Percentage overlap between repertoires was computed as shared unique clonotypes divided by the size of the smaller repertoire. Repertoire richness was assessed with RTK rarefaction, the Chao1 estimator, and Recon v2.1 estimates of unobserved clonotypes. Generation probabilities for all TCRbeta clonotypes obtained by the gDNA method from four donors were computed using OLGA. What TCRdb holds here is the immuneACCESS table cut down to in-frame rearrangements. Part of the clones is not present; checked against another copy, under half of the missing clones reflect an unresolved V gene, and the others are unexplained. For V, J and clone size, that table is used; D and trimming come from the DNA. The sample yields more than 2 million clones; roughly 95% were counted once. The ten biggest clones cover about 1.1% of the sample.

The chain links TRBV6-1 with TRBJ2-1; 10 middle bases align to TRBD2. The receptor comes from a man aged 18-30 years in good health. Sequenced: naive CD8+ T cells sorted from blood. The sample's cell subset or site label, decoded: CD45RA+CCR7+. The CDR3 corresponds to CASSEFASGGTEQFF. The base sequence is TGTGCCAGCAGTGAATTCGCTAGCGGGGGAACTGAGCAGTTCTTC.